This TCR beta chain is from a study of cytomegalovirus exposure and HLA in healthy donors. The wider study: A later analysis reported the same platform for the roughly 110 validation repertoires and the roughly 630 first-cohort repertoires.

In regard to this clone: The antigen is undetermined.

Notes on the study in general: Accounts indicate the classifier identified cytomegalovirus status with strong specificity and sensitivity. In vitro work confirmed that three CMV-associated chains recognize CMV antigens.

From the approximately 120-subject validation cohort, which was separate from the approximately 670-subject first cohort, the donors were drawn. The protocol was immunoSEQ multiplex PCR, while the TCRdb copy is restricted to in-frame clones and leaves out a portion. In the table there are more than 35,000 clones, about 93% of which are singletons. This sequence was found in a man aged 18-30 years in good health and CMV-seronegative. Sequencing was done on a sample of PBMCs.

This CDR3 reads CASSPMTDSTDTQYF. CDR3 nucleotide sequence: TGTGCCAGCTCACCAATGACAGATAGCACAGATACGCAGTATTTT. J is TRBJ2-3 and V is TRBV18; TRBD1 might be the D (5 bases). Trimming pared 2 bases from V and 0 bases from J, leaving 9 bases between. In germline, CDR1 is KGHSH, CDR2 LQKENI. The CDR3 contains 15 residues.